This record concerns one TCR beta chain sequence. This clonotype was counted only a few times. It lacks a known antigen. No much larger clone is present one base from it, and per-base qualities are unavailable. For sequencing, an Illumina HiSeq 1500 was employed. The raw public data were reprocessed by TCRdb itself: fastp quality trimming at Q25, MiXCR clonotype calling, in-frame beta chains only. Each CDR3 protein gets just one entry, which takes the most common genes and DNA from the rows behind it. Across this sample there are under 150,000 distinct CDR3 sequences, with over 30% seen only once. The top ten clones comprise 41% of the sample. For CDR1 and CDR2, the germline V gene lists SGHVS and FNYEAQ. The CDR3 measures 17 amino acids from cysteine to phenylalanine. Only the CDR3 part of the read is kept: 51 bases, read in frame from the first base. V is reduced by 4 bases and J by 0 bases, leaving a spacing of 16 bases between them.

This sample stems from a study of T cell repertoires in cytomegalovirus infection (dated 2019 in TCRdb). For context, the study as a whole: The peptide stimulations were aimed at well-studied HLA-B-restricted epitopes as well as recently identified HLA-C-restricted CMV epitopes, whose presentation resists viral immunomodulation. The HLA type of each donor mattered for the analysis, because public TCR beta signatures pointed to carriage of CMV infection along with the matching HLA type.

Per the publication, the treatment or condition label means: in vitro stimulation with specific CMV peptide epitopes to enrich CMV-specific T cells. General findings and caveats noted by the study authors: Carriers of CMV infection plus the relevant HLA type were discriminated by the cumulative frequency of public TCR beta family members in the study cohort and in an independent roughly 340-donor cohort. The ex vivo response was dominated by HLA-C-restricted CMV-specific TCR beta clonotypes, which also provided the single most frequent clonotype in two of eight donors.

The sample was CD8+ T cells from cultured PBMCs, taken from culture after CMV antigen stimulation. The chain joins TRBV7-6 to TRBJ2-4, with the D gene call left open. The TCR comes from a human donor in good health (CMV status not recorded). Some clones in this sample may be carry-over from other donors' samples. The nucleotides read TGTGCCAGCAGCTCTAAGCCCCCTTGGGAAGCCAAAAACATTCAGTACTTC. Translated, this is CASSSKPPWEAKNIQYF.